The 7 T cell receptor beta chains listed next were all sequenced from one sample in a study of cytomegalovirus exposure and HLA in healthy donors. Here immunoSEQ multiplex PCR was the method, and the copy in TCRdb shows in-frame clones only, minus some. This table holds 150,000 to 200,000 clones, about 86% found once. Material for sequencing was PBMCs. These receptor sequences come from a woman aged 18-29 years in good health and CMV-seronegative.

V usage is TRBV23-1 and J usage is TRBJ2-7, with 9 bases that match TRBD1. TRBV23-1 is an open reading frame whose function is uncertain. The J segment lost 6 bases and the V segment lost 0 bases, leaving 3 bases of the junction unmatched. The CDR3 is 14 amino acids. The CDR3 nucleotides are TGCGCCAGCAGTCAATCAGGACAGGGGATCGAGCAGTACTTC. It yields the protein CASSQSGQGIEQYF.

This sequence joins TRBV5-6 and TRBJ2-7, with 9 bases matching TRBD2. The CDR3 consists of 14 residues. Unmatched junction bases numbered 9, after V lost 4 bases and J lost 7 bases. Germline lookup yields CDR1 SGHDT and CDR2 YYEEEE. CDR3 in amino acids: CASSTGTSKGEQYF. The CDR3 DNA sequence: TGTGCCAGCAGCACCGGGACTAGCAAGGGGGAGCAGTACTTC. The complete variable domain, with remaining parts taken from reference TRBV5-6 and TRBJ2-7, reads DAGVTQSPTHLIKTRGQQVTLRCSPKSGHDTVSWYQQALGQGPQFIFQYYEEEERQRGNFPDRFSGHQFPNYSSELNVNALLLGDSALYLCASSTGTSKGEQYFGPGTRLTVT.

The V gene is TRBV18, the J gene TRBJ2-5, with a weak D call TRBD2 (5 bases). CDR1 and CDR2 (germline): KGHSH, LQKENI. V was trimmed by 0 bases and J by 5 bases, leaving 13 bases between them. CDR3 length equals 15 residues. CDR3 nucleotide sequence: TGTGCCAGCTCACCACCGGCTAGCTCAAGGGAGACCCAGTACTTC. Protein: CASSPPASSRETQYF.

The chain recombines TRBV7-2 with TRBJ1-1; 10 bases line up with TRBD1. Germline assignment: CDR1 SGHTA and CDR2 FQGNSA. The CDR3 covers 15 residues. V shed 2 bases and J 4 bases; nucleotides not matched to a gene: 4. The CDR3 region has the DNA TGTGCCAGCAGCTTATTTGACAGGGGGCCCACTGAAGCTTTCTTT. It is translated as CASSLFDRGPTEAFF.

CDR3 nucleotides: TGCGCCAGCAGCTTGGAGCAGGGGAGATCGGGCTACACCTTC. This codes for CASSLEQGRSGYTF. The chain links TRBV5-1 to TRBJ1-2, with D possibly TRBD1 on 6 matching bases. Germline values: CDR1 SGHRS, CDR2 YFSETQ. V lost 0 bases and J 8 bases, leaving 14 bases between the germline ends. The CDR3 is made up of 14 amino acids.

In DNA, the CDR3 is TGTGCTAGTGGCCTGGAACGTGGGGGGTACGAGCAGTACTTC. Translation gives CASGLERGGYEQYF. This chain connects TRBV12-5 to TRBJ2-7; weak D call: TRBD2 (6 bases). Germline CDR1 and CDR2: LGHNT and FRNRAP. The CDR3 runs to 14 residues. Trimming took 6 bases from V and 4 from J, leaving 16 bases between them.

J is TRBJ2-7 and V is TRBV27; 9 nucleotides line up with TRBD1. Germline V CDR1 and CDR2: MNHEY, SMNVEV (reference sequence). The V and J ends lost 6 bases and 6 bases, in that order; junction bases with no gene match: 12. The CDR3 runs 15 residues. Here the CDR3 reads CASSYLTGGLAEQYF. Written as DNA, the CDR3 is TGTGCCAGCAGCTATTTGACAGGGGGTTTAGCCGAGCAGTACTTC.